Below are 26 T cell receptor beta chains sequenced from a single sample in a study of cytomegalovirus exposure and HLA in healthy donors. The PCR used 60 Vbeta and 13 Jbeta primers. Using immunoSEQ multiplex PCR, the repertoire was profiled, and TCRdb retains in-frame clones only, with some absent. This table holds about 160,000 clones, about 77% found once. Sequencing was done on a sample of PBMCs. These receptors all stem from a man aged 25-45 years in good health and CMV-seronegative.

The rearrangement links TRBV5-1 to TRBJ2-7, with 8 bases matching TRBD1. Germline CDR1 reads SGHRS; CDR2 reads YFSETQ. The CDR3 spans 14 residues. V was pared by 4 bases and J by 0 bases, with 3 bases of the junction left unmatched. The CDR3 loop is CASSGQGGSYEQYF. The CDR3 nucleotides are TGCGCCAGCAGCGGACAGGGCGGCTCCTACGAGCAGTACTTC.

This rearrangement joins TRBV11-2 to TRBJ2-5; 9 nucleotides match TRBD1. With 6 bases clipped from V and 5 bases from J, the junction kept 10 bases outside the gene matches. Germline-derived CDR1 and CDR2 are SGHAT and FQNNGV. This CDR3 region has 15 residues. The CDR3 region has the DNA TGTGCCAGCAGACCACGGACAGGGGAGAGGGAGACCCAGTACTTC. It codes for CASRPRTGERETQYF.

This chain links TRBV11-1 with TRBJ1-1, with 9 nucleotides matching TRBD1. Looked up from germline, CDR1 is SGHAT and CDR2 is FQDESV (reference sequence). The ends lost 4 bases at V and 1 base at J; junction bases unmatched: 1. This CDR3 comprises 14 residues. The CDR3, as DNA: TGTGCCAGCAGCTCGGGACAGGGGAACACTGAAGCTTTCTTT. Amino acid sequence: CASSSGQGNTEAFF. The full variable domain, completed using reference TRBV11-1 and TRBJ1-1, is EAEVAQSPRYKITEKSQAVAFWCDPISGHATLYWYRQILGQGPELLVQFQDESVVDDSQLPKDRFSAERLKGVDSTLKIQPAELGDSAMYLCASSSGQGNTEAFFGQGTRLTVV.

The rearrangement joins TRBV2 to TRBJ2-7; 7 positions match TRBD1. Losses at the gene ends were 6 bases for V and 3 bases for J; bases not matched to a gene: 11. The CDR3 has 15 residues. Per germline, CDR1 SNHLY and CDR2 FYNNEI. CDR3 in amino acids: CASRDSGAGGYEQYF. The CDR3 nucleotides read TGTGCCAGCAGGGATAGTGGGGCAGGGGGCTACGAGCAGTACTTC.

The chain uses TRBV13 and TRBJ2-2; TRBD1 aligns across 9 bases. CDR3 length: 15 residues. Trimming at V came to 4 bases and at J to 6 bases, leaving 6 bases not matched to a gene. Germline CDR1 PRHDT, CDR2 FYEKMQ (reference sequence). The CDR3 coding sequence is TGTGCCAGCAGCTCCGGACAGGGGAGGGCCGGGGAGCTGTTTTTT. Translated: CASSSGQGRAGELFF.

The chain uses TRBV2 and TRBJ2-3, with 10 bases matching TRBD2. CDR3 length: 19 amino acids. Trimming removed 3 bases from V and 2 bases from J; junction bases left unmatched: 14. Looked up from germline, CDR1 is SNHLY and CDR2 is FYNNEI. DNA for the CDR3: TGTGCCAGCAGTGATTCCGGGACTAGCGCATCACCCTTCACAGATACGCAGTATTTT. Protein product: CASSDSGTSASPFTDTQYF.

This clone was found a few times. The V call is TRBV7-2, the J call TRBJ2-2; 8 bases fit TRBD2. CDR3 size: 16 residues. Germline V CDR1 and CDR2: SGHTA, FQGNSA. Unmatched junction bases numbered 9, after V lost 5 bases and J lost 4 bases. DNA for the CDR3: TGTGCCAGCAGCGCACGTGCGGGGGGCCTCACCGGGGAGCTGTTTTTT. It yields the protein CASSARAGGLTGELFF.

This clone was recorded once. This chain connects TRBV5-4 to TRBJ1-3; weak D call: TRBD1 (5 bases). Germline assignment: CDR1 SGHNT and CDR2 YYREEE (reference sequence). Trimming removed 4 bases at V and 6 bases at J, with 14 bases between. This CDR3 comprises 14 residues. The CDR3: CASSPGDSVNTIYF. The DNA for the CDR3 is TGTGCCAGCAGCCCTGGGGACTCCGTAAACACCATATATTTT.

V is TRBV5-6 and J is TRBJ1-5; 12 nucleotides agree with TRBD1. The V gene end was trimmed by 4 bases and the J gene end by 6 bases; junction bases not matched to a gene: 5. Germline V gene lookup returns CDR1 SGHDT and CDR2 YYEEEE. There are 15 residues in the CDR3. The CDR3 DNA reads TGTGCCAGCAGCCCGGGACAGGGGGCGGGTCAGCCCCAGCATTTT. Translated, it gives CASSPGQGAGQPQHF.

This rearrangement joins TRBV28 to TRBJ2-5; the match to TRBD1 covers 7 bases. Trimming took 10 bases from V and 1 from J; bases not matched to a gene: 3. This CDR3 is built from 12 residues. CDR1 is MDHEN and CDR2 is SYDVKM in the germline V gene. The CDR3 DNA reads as TGTGCCACCGGGGACAGCCAAGAGACCCAGTACTTC. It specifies CATGDSQETQYF. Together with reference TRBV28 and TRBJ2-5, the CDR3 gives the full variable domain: DVKVTQSSRYLVKRTGEKVFLECVQDMDHENMFWYRQDPGLGLRLIYFSYDVKMKEKGDIPEGYSVSREKKERFSLILESASTNQTSMYLCATGDSQETQYFGPGTRLLVL.

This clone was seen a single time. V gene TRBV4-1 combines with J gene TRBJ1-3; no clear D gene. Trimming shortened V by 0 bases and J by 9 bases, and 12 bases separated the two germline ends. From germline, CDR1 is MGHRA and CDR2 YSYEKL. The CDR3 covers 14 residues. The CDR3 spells CASSQDTGRGTIYF. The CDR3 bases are TGCGCCAGCAGCCAAGACACTGGCCGGGGCACCATATATTTT.

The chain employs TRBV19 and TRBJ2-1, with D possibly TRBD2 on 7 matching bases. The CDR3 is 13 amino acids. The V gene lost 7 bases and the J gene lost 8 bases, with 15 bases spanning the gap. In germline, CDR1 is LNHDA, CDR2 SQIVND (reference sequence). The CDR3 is CASTVGGGDEQFF. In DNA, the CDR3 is TGTGCCAGTACGGTGGGAGGGGGGGATGAGCAGTTCTTC. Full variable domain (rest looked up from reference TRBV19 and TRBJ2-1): DGGITQSPKYLFRKEGQNVTLSCEQNLNHDAMYWYRQDPGQGLRLIYYSQIVNDFQKGDIAEGYSVSREKKESFPLTVTSAQKNPTAFYLCASTVGGGDEQFFGPGTRLTVL.

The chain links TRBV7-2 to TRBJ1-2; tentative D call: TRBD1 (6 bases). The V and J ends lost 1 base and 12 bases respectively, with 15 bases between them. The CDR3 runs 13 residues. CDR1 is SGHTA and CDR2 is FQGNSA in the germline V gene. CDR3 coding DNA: TGTGCCAGCAGCTTAGTTACGCAAACAGGGCACACCTTC. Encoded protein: CASSLVTQTGHTF.

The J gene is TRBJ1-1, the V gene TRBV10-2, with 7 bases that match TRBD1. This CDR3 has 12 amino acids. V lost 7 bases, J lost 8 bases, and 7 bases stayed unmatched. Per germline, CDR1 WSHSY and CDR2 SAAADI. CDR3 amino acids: CASIQGGVEAFF. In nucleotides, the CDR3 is TGCGCCAGCATCCAGGGGGGAGTGGAAGCTTTCTTT.

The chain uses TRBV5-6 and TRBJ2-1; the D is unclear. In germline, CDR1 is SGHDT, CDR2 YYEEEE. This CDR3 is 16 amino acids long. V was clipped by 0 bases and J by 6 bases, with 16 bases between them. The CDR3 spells CASSLVYSSPGNEQFF. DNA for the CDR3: TGTGCCAGCAGCTTGGTATATAGTTCCCCGGGCAATGAGCAGTTCTTC.

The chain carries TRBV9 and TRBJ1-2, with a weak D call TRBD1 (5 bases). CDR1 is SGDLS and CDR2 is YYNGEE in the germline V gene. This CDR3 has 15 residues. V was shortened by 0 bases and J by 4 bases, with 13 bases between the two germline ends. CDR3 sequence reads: CASSVEGDRPYGYTF. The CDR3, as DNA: TGTGCCAGCAGCGTAGAAGGGGATCGTCCCTATGGCTACACCTTC.

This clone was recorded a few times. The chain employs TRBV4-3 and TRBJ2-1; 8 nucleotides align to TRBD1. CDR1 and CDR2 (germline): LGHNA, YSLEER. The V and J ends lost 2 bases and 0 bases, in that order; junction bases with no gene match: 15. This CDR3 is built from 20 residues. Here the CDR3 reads CASSQLAPGQVDGSYNEQFF. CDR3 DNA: TGCGCCAGCAGCCAACTTGCACCGGGACAGGTGGATGGCTCCTACAATGAGCAGTTCTTC.

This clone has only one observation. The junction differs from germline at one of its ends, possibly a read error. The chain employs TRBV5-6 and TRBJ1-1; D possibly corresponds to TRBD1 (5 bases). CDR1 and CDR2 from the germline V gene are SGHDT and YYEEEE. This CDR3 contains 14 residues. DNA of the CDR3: TGTGCCAGCAGTTTGGGACGGACAAACACTGAAGCTTTCTTT. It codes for CASSLGRTNTEAFF.

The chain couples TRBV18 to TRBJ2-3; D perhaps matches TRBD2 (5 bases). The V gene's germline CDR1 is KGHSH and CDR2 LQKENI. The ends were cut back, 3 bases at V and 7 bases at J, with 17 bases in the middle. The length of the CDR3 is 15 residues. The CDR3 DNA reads TGTGCCAGCTCACCCAACCCCCCCGGGGTCAATACGCAGTATTTT. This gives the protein CASSPNPPGVNTQYF.

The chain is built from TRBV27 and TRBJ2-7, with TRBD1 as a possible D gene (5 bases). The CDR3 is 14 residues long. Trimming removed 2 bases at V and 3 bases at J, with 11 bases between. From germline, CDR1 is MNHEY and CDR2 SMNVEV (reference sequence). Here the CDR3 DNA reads TGTGCCAGCAGTTTAGCCCCAGACAGCTACGAGCAGTACTTC. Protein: CASSLAPDSYEQYF.

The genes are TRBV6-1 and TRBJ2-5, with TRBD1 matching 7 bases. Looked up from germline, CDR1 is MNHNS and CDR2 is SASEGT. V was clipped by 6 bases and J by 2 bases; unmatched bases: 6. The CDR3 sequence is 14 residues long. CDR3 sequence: CASSRDSLQETQYF. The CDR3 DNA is TGTGCCAGCAGCCGGGACAGCTTGCAAGAGACCCAGTACTTC.

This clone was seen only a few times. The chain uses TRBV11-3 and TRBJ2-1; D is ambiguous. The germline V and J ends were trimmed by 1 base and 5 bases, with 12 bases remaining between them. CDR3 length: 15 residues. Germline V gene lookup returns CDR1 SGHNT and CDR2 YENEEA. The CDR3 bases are TGTGCCAGCAGCTTAGGTATAGTAACCGACAATGAGCAGTTCTTC. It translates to CASSLGIVTDNEQFF.

CDR3 in DNA: TGTGCCTGGAGTCCAGGGGGAGAGCCCCAGCATTTT. It is translated as CAWSPGGEPQHF. V gene TRBV30 combines with J gene TRBJ1-5, with 7 bases aligning to TRBD1. The germline V gene has CDR1 GTSNPN and CDR2 SVGIG (reference sequence). CDR3 size: 12 residues. V dropped 2 bases and J dropped 8; count of bases not matched to a gene: 3.

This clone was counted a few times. CDR3 sequence: CASTLNPGQISGYTF. Here the CDR3 DNA reads TGTGCCAGCACCCTCAATCCGGGACAGATTTCTGGCTACACCTTC. The V gene is TRBV27, the J gene TRBJ1-2; 7 bases are a match to TRBD1. V shed 7 bases and J 7 bases; nucleotides not matched to a gene: 15. This CDR3 spans 15 amino acids. Germline CDR1 and CDR2: MNHEY and SMNVEV (reference sequence).

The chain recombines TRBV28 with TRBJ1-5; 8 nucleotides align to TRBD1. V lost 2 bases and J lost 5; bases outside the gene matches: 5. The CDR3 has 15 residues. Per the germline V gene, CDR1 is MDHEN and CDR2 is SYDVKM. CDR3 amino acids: CASSLPDRDDQPQHF. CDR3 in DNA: TGTGCCAGCAGTTTACCGGACAGGGACGATCAGCCCCAGCATTTT.

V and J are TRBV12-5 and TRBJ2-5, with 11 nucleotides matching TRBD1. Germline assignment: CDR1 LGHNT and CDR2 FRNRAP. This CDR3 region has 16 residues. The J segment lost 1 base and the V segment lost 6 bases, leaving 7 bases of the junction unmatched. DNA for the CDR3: TGTGCTAGTGGGGGGGGACAGGGGGTTCTCCAAGAGACCCAGTACTTC. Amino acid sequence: CASGGGQGVLQETQYF.